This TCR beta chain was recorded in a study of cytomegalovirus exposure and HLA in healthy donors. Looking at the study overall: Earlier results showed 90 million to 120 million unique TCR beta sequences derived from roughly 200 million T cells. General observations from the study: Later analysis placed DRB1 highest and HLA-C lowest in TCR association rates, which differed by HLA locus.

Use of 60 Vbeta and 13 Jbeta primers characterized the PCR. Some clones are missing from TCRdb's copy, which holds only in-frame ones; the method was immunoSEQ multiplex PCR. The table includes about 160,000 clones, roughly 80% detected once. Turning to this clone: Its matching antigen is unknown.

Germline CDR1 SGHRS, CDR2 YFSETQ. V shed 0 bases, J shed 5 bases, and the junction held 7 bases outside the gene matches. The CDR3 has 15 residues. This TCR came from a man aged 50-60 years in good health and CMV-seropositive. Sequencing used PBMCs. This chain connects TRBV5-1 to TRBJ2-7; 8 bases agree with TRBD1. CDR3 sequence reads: CASSLVPGGRDEQYF. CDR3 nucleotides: TGCGCCAGCAGCTTGGTCCCAGGGGGCAGGGACGAGCAGTACTTC.